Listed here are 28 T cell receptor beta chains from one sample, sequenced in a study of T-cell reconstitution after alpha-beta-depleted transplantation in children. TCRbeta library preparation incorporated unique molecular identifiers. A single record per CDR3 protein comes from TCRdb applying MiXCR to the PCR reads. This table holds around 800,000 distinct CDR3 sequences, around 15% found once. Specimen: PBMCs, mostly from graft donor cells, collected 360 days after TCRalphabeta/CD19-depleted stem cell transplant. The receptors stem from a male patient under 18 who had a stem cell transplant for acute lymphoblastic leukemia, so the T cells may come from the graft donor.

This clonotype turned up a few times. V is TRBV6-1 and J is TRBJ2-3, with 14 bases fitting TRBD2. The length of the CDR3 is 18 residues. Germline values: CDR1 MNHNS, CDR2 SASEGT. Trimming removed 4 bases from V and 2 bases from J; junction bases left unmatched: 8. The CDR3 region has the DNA TGTGCCAGCAGTGGAGGACTAGCGGGAGGCCTCGTCACAGATACGCAGTATTTT. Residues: CASSGGLAGGLVTDTQYF.

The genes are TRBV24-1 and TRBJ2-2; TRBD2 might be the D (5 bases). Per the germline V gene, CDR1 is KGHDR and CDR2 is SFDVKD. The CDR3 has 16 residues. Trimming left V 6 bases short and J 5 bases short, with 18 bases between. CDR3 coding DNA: TGTGCCACCAGTCACGCTATTGGAGGCGGGACCGGGGAGCTGTTTTTT. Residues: CATSHAIGGGTGELFF.

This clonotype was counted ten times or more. The CDR3 reads CASRVRVFDTEAFF. The CDR3, as DNA: TGTGCCAGCAGAGTCAGGGTATTCGACACTGAAGCTTTCTTT. This chain joins TRBV6-4 and TRBJ1-1; tentative D call: TRBD1 (5 bases). This CDR3 comprises 14 residues. The germline V gene encodes CDR1 MRHNA and CDR2 SNTAGT. Trimming took off 6 bases at V and 3 bases at J, with 14 bases between the two ends.

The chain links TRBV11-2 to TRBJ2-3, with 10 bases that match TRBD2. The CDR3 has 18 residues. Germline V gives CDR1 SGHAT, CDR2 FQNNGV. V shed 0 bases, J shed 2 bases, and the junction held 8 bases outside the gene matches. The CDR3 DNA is TGTGCCAGCAGCTTAGATTCTTGGCTAGCGGGAGACACAGATACGCAGTATTTT. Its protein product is CASSLDSWLAGDTDTQYF.

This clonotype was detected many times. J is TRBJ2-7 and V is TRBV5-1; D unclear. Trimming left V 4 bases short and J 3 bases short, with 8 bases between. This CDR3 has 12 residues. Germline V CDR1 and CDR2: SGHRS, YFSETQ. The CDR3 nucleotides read TGCGCCAGCAGCCGACTCGGCTACGAGCAGTACTTC. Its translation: CASSRLGYEQYF.

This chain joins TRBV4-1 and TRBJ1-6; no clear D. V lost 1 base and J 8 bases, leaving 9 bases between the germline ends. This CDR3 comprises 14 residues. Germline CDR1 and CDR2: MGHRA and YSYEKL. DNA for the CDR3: TGCGCCAGCAGCCAAGGTCGATGGGATTCACCCCTCCACTTT. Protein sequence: CASSQGRWDSPLHF.

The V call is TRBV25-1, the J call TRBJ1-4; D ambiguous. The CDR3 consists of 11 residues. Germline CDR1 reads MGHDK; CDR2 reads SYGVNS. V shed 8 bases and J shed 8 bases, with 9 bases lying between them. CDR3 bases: TGTGCCAGCGAGGCGGGCGAAAAACTGTTTTTT. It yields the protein CASEAGEKLFF.

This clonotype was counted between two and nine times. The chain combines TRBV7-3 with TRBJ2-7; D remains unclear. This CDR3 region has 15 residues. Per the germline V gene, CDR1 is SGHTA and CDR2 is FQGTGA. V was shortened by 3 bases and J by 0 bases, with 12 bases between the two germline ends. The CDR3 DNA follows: TGTGCCAGCAGCTTCGCGACCCCGGGCTCCTACGAGCAGTACTTC. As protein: CASSFATPGSYEQYF.

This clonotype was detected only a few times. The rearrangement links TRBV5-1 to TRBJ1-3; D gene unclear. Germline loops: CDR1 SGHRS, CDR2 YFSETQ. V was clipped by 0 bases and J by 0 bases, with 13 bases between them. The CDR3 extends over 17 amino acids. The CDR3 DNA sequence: TGCGCCAGCAGCTTGGTTCCGGGTCAGCTCTCTGGAAACACCATATATTTT. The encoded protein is CASSLVPGQLSGNTIYF.

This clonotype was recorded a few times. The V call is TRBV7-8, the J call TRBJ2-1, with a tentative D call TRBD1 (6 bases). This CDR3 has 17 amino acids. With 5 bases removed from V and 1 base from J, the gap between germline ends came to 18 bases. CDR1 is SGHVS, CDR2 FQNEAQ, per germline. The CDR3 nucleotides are TGTGCCAGCAGCGCCGCGGCAGGGGTCGAATCCTACAATGAGCAGTTCTTC. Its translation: CASSAAAGVESYNEQFF.

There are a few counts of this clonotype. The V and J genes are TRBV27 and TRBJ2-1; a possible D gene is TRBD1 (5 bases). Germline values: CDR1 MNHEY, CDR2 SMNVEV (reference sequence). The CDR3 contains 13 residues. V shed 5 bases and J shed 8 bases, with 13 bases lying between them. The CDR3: CASSPGLGDEQFF. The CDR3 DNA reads TGTGCCAGCAGTCCGGGCCTAGGGGATGAGCAGTTCTTC.

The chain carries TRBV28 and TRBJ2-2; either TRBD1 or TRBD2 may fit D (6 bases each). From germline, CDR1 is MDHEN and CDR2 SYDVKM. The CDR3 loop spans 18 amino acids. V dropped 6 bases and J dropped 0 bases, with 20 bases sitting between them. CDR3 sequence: CASSSRRGVLSNTGELFF. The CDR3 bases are TGTGCCAGCAGCTCTCGAAGGGGGGTGTTGTCGAACACCGGGGAGCTGTTTTTT.

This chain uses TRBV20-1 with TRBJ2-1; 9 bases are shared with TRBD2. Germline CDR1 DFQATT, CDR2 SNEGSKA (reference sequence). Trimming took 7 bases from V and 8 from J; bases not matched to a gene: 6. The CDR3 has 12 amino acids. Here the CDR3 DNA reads TGCAGTGTTCTAGCGGGATGGTATGAGCAGTTCTTC. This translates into CSVLAGWYEQFF.

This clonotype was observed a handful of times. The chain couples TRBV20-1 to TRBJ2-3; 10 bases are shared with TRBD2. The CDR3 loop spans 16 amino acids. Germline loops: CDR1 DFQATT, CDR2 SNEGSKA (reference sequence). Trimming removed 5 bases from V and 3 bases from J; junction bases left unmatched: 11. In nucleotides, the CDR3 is TGCAGTGCTCGTAAACCAGCGGGAGGGCCAACAGATACGCAGTATTTT. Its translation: CSARKPAGGPTDTQYF.

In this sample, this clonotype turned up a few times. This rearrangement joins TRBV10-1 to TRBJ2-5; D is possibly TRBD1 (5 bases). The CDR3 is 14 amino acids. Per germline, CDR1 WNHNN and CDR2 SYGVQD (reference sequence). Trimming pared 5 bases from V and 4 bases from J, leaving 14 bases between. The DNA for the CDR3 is TGCGCCAGCAGTAATCAGGGAATAGGAGAGACCCAGTACTTC. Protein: CASSNQGIGETQYF.

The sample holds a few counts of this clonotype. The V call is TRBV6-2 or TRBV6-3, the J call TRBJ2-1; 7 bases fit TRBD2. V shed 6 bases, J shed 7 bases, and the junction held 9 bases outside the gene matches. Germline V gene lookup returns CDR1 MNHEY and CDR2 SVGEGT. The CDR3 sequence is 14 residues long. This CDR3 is CASRTGLVLNEQFF. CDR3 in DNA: TGTGCCAGCAGAACAGGACTAGTTCTAAATGAGCAGTTCTTC.

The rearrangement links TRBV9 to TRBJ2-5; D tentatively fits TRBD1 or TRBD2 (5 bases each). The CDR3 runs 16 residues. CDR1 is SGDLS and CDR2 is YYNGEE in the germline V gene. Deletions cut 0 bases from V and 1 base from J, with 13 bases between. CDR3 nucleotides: TGTGCCAGCAGCGTAGCCTCCGTTGGGACCCAAGAGACCCAGTACTTC. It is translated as CASSVASVGTQETQYF.

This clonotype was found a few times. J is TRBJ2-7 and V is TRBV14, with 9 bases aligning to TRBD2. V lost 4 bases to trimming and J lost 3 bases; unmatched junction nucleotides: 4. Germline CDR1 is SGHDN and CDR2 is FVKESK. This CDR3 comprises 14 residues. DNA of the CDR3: TGTGCCAGCAGCCCAGTAGCGGGAGTCTACGAGCAGTACTTC. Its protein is CASSPVAGVYEQYF.

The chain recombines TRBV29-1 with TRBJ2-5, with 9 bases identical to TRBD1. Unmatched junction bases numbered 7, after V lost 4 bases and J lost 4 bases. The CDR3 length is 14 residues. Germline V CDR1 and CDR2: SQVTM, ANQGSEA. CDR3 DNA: TGCAGCGTTGCGAGGGACAGGGAGGCAGAGACCCAGTACTTC. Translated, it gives CSVARDREAETQYF.

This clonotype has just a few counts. The CDR3 DNA reads as TGCAGTGCCCTTAGGGGCGGGACTAGAGGTCGGGAGACCCAGTACTTC. It is translated as CSALRGGTRGRETQYF. The chain employs TRBV20-1 and TRBJ2-5; 8 bases are a match to TRBD2. CDR3 size: 16 residues. Germline V gives CDR1 DFQATT, CDR2 SNEGSKA (reference sequence). Trimming removed 6 bases from V and 5 bases from J; junction bases left unmatched: 17.

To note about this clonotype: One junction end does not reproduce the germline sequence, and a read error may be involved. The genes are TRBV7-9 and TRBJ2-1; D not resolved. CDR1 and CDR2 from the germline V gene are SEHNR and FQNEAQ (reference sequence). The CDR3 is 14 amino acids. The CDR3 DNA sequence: TGTGCCAGCGGCTTAGCCACTGGGAAAGATGAGCAGTTCTTC. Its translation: CASGLATGKDEQFF.

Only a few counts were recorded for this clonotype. The CDR3 DNA follows: TGTGCCAGCAGTCACAATGATAAGGGACTAGCGGGCGCAGATACGCAGTATTTT. As protein: CASSHNDKGLAGADTQYF. The gene calls are TRBV28 and TRBJ2-3; 12 nucleotides line up with TRBD2. Germline CDR1 MDHEN, CDR2 SYDVKM. The CDR3 is 18 amino acids. J gave up 4 bases and V 5 bases, and 13 bases lay outside the gene matches.

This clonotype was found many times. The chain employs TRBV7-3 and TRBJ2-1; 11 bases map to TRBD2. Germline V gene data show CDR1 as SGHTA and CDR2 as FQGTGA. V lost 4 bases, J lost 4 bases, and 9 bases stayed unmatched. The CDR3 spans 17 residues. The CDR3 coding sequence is TGTGCCAGCAGCTCCTCCCGAATAGCGGGAGGGTACAATGAGCAGTTCTTC. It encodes CASSSSRIAGGYNEQFF.

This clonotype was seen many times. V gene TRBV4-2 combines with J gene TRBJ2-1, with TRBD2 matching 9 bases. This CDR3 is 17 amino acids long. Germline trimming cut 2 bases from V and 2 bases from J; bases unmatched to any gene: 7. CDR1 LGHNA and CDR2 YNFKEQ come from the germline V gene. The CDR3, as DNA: TGTGCCAGCAGCCAACATACGCCTAGCGGGGCCTACAATGAGCAGTTCTTC. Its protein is CASSQHTPSGAYNEQFF.

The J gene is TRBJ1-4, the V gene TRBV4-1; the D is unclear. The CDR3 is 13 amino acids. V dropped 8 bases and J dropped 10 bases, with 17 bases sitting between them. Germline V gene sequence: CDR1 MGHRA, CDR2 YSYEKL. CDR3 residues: CASRKLVGGKLFF. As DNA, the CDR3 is TGCGCCAGCCGGAAGCTCGTAGGTGGAAAACTGTTTTTT.

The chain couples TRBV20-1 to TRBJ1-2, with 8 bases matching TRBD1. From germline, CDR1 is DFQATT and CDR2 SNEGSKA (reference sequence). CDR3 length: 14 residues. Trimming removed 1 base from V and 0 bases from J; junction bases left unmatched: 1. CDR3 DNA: TGCAGTGCTAGAGGGACAGGGACTAACTATGGCTACACCTTC. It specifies CSARGTGTNYGYTF.

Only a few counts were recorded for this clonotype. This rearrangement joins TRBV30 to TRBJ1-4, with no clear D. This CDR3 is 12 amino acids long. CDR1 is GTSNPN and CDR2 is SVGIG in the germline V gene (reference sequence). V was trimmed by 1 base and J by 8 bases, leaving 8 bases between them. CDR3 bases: TGTGCCTGGAGTGGACGGAACGAAAAACTGTTTTTT. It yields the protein CAWSGRNEKLFF.

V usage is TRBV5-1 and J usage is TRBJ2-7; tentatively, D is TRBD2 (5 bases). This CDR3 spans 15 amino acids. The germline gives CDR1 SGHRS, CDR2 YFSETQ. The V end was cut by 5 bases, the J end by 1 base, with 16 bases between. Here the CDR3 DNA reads TGCGCCAGCAGACTAGGGCTGGGGAGTTCCTACGAGCAGTACTTC. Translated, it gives CASRLGLGSSYEQYF.